This T cell receptor (beta chain) was identified in a study of blood T cell repertoires in COVID-19. Profiled with immunoSEQ multiplex PCR; TCRdb holds only in-frame clones, not every one. The sample yields 250,000 to 350,000 clones, roughly 90% seen once. The clonotype originates from a woman in her 30s with COVID-19, enrolled during active disease. Sequenced material: peripheral blood.

CDR3 coding DNA: TGTGCCAGCAGTGCGGGGACAGACCCCTTAAACATTCAGTACTTC. It encodes CASSAGTDPLNIQYF. The chain uses TRBV2 and TRBJ2-4; 7 nucleotides match TRBD1. V shed 4 bases and J 6 bases; nucleotides not matched to a gene: 9. This CDR3 is 15 amino acids long. CDR1 is SNHLY, CDR2 FYNNEI, per germline.